This TCR beta chain was observed in a study of Ad26.COV2.S vaccination and SARS-CoV-2 variants. The treatment here: roughly 19 received Ad26.COV2.S at low or high dose, single or two shots; a few received placebo; per-sample allocation not given. Following the first vaccine or placebo injection, samples were taken on day 63. The germline V and J ends were trimmed by 6 bases and 2 bases, with 18 bases remaining between them. Germline values: CDR1 MDHEN, CDR2 SYDVKM. There are 16 residues in the CDR3. The repertoire was sequenced with immunoSEQ multiplex PCR; TCRdb's copy has only in-frame clones and lacks some. The sample records a few hundred thousand clones, 80% to 95% being singletons.

The starting material was peripheral blood, obtained in a trial of Ad26.COV2.S vaccine versus placebo. The V and J genes are TRBV28 and TRBJ2-3; D might be TRBD1 or TRBD2, each matching 5 bases. This TCR derives from a person aged 18-60 years who received the Ad26.COV2.S COVID-19 vaccine or a placebo. CDR3 protein: CASRGVGLAFTDTQYF. The CDR3 DNA is TGTGCCAGCAGGGGGGTCGGGCTTGCTTTCACAGATACGCAGTATTTT.